Below, one T cell receptor beta chain is given with its context. Its antigen is unidentified. The CDR3 extends over 13 amino acids. Germline CDR1 is MNHEY and CDR2 is SVGEGT. Unmatched junction bases numbered 8, after V lost 9 bases and J lost 7 bases. This sample is drawn from a study of T-cell memory formation after mild COVID-19. Regarding the study as a whole: Pre-infection memory already had some responding clones, implying cross-reactive memory joined.

TCRdb re-called the 5' RACE reads through MiXCR, storing one row per CDR3 protein. The top ten clones hold about 2.4% of a sample with nearly 200,000 distinct CDR3 sequences, 15% to 20% of them seen once. The TCR comes from an adult woman who had mild COVID-19 (a few samples of this study predate the infection). Cell type and time point are not known. Sequenced input: PBMCs or a T cell subset sorted from them (not recorded which). The rearrangement links TRBV6-2 or TRBV6-3 to TRBJ2-1, with 8 bases lining up with TRBD1. Here the CDR3 reads CASGRTGRNEQFF. The CDR3 coding sequence is TGTGCCAGTGGGAGGACAGGGAGGAATGAGCAGTTCTTC.